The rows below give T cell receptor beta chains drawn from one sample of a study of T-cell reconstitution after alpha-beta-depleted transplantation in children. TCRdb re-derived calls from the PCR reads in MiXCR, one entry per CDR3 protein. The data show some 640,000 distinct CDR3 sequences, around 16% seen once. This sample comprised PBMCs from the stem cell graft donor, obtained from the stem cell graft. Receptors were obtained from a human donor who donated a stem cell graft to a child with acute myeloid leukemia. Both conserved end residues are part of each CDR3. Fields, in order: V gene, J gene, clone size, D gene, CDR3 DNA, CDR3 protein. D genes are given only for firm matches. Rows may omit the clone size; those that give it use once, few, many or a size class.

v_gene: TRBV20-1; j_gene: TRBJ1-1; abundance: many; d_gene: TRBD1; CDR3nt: TGCAGTGAGGGGACAGGGGGCAATCTCGGAGCTTTCTTT; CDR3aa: CSEGTGGNLGAFF
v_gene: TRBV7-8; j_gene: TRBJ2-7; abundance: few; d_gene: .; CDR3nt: TGTGCCAGCAGCCAACAGGACTCCTACGAGCAGTACTTC; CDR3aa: CASSQQDSYEQYF
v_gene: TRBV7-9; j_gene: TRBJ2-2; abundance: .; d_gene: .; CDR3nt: TGTGCCAGCACCCTAACAATCACCGGGGAGCTGTTTTTT; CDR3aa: CASTLTITGELFF
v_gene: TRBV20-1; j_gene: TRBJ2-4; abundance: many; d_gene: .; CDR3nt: TGCAGTACCATAGTGGTAGCCAAAAACATTCAGTACTTC; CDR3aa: CSTIVVAKNIQYF
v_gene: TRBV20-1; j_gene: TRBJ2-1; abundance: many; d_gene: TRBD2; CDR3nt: TGCAGTGCTAAAATGACTAGCGGGGGGCACAATGAGCAGTTCTTC; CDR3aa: CSAKMTSGGHNEQFF
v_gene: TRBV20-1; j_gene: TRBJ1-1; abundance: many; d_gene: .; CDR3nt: TGCAGTGCTGCACCTCAAACAGTAGCGAACACTGAAGCTTTCTTT; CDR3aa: CSAAPQTVANTEAFF
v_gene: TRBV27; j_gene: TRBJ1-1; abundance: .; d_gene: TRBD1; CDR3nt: TGTGCCACCGAGCAGGGGGCTGAAGCTTTCTTT; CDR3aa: CATEQGAEAFF
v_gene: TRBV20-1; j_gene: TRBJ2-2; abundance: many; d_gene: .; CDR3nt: TGCAGTGCTAGAAAAACAGCGAACACCGGGGAGCTGTTTTTT; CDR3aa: CSARKTANTGELFF
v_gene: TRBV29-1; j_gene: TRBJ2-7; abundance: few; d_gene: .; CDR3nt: TGCAGCGTTGATAGTGGGGTCAGCTCCTACGAGCAGTACTTC; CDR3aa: CSVDSGVSSYEQYF
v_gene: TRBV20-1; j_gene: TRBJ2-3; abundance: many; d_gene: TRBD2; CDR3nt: TGCAGTGCTACCAGACTAGCGGGTCTCTGGACAGATACGCAGTATTTT; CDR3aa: CSATRLAGLWTDTQYF
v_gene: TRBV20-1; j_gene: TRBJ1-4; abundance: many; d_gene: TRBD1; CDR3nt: TGCAGTGCTCAAACAGGGACAGAGTATGAAAAACTGTTTTTT; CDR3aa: CSAQTGTEYEKLFF
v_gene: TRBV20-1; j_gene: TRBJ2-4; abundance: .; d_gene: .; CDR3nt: TGCAGTGCTAGAGGAGACACAGTTCAGTACTTC; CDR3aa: CSARGDTVQYF
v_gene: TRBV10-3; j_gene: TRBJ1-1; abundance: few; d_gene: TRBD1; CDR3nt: TGTGCCATCGGACAGGGGACACTGGGCACTGAAGCTTTCTTT; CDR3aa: CAIGQGTLGTEAFF
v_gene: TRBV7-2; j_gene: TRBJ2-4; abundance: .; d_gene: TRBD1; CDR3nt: TGTGCCAGCAGCCTACAGGGGGCGGGGGCCAAAAACATTCAGTACTTC; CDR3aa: CASSLQGAGAKNIQYF
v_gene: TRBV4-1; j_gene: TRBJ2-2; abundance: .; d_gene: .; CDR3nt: TGCGCCAGCAGCCCGCAGGAAGGGGCCGGGGAGCTGTTTTTT; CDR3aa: CASSPQEGAGELFF
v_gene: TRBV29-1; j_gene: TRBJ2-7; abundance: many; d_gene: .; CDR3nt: TGCAGCGTTGAAGGGTTAGGGTGGGGCGAGCAGTACTTC; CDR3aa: CSVEGLGWGEQYF
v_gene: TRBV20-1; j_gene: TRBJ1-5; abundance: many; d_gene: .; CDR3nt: TGCAGTGTCGACTCCACGAATCAGCCCCAGCATTTT; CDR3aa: CSVDSTNQPQHF
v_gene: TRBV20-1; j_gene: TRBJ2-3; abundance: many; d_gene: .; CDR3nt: TGCAGTGCCAGCGTCATTAGGGTGGCGAGCACAGATACGCAGTATTTT; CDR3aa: CSASVIRVASTDTQYF
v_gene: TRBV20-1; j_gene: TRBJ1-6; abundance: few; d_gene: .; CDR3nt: TGCAGTGCTAGAGATGAGGGGGACCCATATAATTCACCCCTCCACTTT; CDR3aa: CSARDEGDPYNSPLHF
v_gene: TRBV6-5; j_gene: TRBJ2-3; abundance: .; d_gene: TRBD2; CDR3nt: TGTGCCAGCAGTTACTCCGGCGGGGGGAAAGATACGCAGTATTTT; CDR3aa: CASSYSGGGKDTQYF
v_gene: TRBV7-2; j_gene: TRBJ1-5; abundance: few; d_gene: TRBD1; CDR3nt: TGTGCCAGCAGCTCCTGGACAGGGGGCAATCAGCCCCAGCATTTT; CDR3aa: CASSSWTGGNQPQHF
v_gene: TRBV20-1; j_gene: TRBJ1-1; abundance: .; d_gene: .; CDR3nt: TGCAGTGCGAGGGGACGAAACCCTGAAGCTTTCTTT; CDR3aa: CSARGRNPEAFF
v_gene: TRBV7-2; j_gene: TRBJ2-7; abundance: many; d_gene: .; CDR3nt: TGTGCCAGCAGCTTAGCTGGGGGGTCCTCCTACGAGCAGTACTTC; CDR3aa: CASSLAGGSSYEQYF
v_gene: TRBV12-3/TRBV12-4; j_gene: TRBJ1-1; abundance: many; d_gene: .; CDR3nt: TGTGCCAGCACCTTCGGGAACACTGAAGCTTTCTTT; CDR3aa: CASTFGNTEAFF
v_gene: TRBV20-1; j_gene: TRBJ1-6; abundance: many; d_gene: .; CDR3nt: TGCAGTGTTAGGGCGGATAATTCACCCCTCCACTTT; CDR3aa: CSVRADNSPLHF
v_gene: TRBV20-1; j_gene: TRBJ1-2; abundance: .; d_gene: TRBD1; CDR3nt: TGCAGTGCCCCGGACAGGGTTGTTGGCTACACCTTC; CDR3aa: CSAPDRVVGYTF
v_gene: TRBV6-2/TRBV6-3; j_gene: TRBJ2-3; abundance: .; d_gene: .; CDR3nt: TGTGCCAGCAGTTTCCACTCAACGGGGGAAGGGGATACGCAGTATTTT; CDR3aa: CASSFHSTGEGDTQYF
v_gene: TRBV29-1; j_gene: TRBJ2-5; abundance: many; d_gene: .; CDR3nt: TGCAGCGTCCAGGCCCCCCAGTACTTC; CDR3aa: CSVQAPQYF
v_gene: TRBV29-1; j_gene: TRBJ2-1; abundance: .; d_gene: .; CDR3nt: TGCAGCGTTGCCCAAAAGCTTACCAGAGGGCAGTTCTTC; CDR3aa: CSVAQKLTRGQFF
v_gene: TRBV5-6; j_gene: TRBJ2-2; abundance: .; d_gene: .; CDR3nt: TGTGCCAGCAGCTTCTACATGCGCAAGGGGAACACCGGGGAGCTGTTTTTT; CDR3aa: CASSFYMRKGNTGELFF
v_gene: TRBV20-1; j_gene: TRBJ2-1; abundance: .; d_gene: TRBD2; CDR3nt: TGCAGTGCTAGAAAACTAGCGTCTTACAATGAGCAGTTCTTC; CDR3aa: CSARKLASYNEQFF
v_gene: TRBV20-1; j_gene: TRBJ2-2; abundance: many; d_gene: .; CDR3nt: TGCAGTGCTAGAGAAGACACCGGGGAGCTGTTTTTT; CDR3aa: CSAREDTGELFF
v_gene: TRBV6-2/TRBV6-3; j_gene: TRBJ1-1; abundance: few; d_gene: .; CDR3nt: TGTGCCAGCAGTTACTCCTGGGGAACTGAAGCTTTCTTT; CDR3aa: CASSYSWGTEAFF
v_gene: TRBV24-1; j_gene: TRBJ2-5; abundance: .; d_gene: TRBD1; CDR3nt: TGTGCCACCAGTGGGGGCCGAGACAGGGGGAGGCATCAAGAGACCCAGTACTTC; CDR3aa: CATSGGRDRGRHQETQYF
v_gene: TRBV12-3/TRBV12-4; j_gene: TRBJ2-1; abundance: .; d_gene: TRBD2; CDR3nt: TGTGCCAGCAGTCCCGGGACTAGTAATAGGAATGAGCAGTTCTTC; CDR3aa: CASSPGTSNRNEQFF
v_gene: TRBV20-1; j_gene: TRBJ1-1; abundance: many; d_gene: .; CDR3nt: TGCAGTGCTAGTGCCTCAGGGGACACTGAAGCTTTCTTT; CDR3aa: CSASASGDTEAFF
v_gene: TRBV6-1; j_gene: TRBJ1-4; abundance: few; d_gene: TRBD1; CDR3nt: TGTGCCAGCAGGACCTTCAGGACTGGGGGACAGGGCGAAAAACTGTTTTTT; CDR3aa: CASRTFRTGGQGEKLFF
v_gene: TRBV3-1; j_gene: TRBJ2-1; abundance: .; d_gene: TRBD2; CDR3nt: TGTGCCAGCAGCCAAGGACTAGCGGGGGGGCCAAAGCAGTTCTTC; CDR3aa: CASSQGLAGGPKQFF
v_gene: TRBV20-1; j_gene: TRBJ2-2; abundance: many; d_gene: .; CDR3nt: TGCAGTGCTAGTACGGGACTCGCCACCGGGGAGCTGTTTTTT; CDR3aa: CSASTGLATGELFF
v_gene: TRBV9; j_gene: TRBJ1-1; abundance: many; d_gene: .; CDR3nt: TGTGCCAGCAGCGTAGCGGTGAACACTGAAGCTTTCTTT; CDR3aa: CASSVAVNTEAFF
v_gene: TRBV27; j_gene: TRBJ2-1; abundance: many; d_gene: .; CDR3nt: TGTGCCACCTCACTTGGACGGTACAATGAGCAGTTCTTC; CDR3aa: CATSLGRYNEQFF
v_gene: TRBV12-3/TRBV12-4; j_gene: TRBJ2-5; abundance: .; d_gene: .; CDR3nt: TGTGCCAGCAGTATCACTGTGGAGACCCAGTACTTC; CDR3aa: CASSITVETQYF
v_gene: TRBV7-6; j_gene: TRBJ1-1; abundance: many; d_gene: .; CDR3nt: TGTGCCAGCAGCCTCCAGGCTTTGAACACTGAAGCTTTCTTT; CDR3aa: CASSLQALNTEAFF
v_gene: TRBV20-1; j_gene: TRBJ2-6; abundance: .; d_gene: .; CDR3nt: TGCAGTGCGTCTGCAGGGACCTCTGGGGCCAACGTCCTGACTTTC; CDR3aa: CSASAGTSGANVLTF
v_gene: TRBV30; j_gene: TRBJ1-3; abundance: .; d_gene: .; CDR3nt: TGTGCCTGGACCTCAGGTGTTATCGGAAACACCATATATTTT; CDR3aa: CAWTSGVIGNTIYF
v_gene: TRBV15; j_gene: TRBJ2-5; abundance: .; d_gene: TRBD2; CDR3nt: TGTGCCACCAGCAGAGATAGGAGCGGGGGGTACCAAGAGACCCAGTACTTC; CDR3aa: CATSRDRSGGYQETQYF
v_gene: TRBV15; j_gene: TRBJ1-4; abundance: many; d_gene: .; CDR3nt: TGTGCCACCAGCAGAGAATTGACAGGCGAAAAACTGTTTTTT; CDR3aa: CATSRELTGEKLFF
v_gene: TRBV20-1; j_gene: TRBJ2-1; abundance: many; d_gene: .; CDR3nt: TGCAGTGCTAGACCCAAGCTGAGCCAGAGCTACAATGAGCAGTTCTTC; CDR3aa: CSARPKLSQSYNEQFF
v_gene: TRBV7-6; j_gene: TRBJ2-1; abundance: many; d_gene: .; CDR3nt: TGTGCCAGCAGCCCTCTTGGGAACAATGAGCAGTTCTTC; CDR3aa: CASSPLGNNEQFF
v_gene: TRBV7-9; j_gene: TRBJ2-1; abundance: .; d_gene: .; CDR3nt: TGTGCCAGCAGGGGAACAGGGATATCAAACAATGAGCAGTTCTTC; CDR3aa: CASRGTGISNNEQFF
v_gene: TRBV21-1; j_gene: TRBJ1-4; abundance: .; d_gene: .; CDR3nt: TGTGCCCGCATAACGGACAGTTGTCATTCGGGAACTAATGAAAAACTGTTTTTT; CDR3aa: CARITDSCHSGTNEKLFF
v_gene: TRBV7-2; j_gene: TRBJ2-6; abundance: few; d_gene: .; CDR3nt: TGTGCCAGCAGCTTAGAATCAGTTTGGTCCAACGTCCTGACTTTC; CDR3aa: CASSLESVWSNVLTF
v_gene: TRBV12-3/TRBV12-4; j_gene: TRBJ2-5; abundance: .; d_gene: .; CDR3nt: TGTGCCAGCAGCGCATCCACCCAAGAGACCCAGTACTTC; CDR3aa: CASSASTQETQYF
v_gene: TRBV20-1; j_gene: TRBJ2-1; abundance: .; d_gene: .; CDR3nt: TGCAGTGCTAGGACCCCAGGGGCTCTGGACAATGAGCAGTTCTTC; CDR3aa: CSARTPGALDNEQFF
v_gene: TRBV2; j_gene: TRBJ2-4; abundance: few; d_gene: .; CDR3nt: TGTGCCAGCACCGGGATGGGGAACATTCAGTACTTC; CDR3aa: CASTGMGNIQYF
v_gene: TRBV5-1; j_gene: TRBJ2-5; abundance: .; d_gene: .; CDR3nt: TGCGCCAGCAGCTCAGGGCTTTTCCCGCAAGAGACCCAGTACTTC; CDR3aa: CASSSGLFPQETQYF